The clone carrying this T cell receptor (beta chain) was counted ten times or more. Its antigen is not identified. Three rounds of nested PCR, following a modified ARM-PCR protocol, produced the TCRbeta library. TCRdb redid the calling of the multiplex PCR reads with MiXCR, one entry per CDR3 protein. The sample has 98,000 or so distinct CDR3 sequences; about 80% are singletons. The sample comes from a study of tumor and adjacent non-tumor tissue in lung cancer. Germline assignment: CDR1 DFQATT and CDR2 SNEGSKA (reference sequence). V lost 5 bases to trimming and J lost 5 bases; unmatched junction nucleotides: 11. This CDR3 is 14 amino acids long. Study outcomes and limitations: Tumor repertoires had a smaller top 100 clone share than normal lung. Significantly higher TCR diversity was found in tumor than normal lung.

The template was RNA from unsorted bulk tissue. The normal lung tissue was taken more than 3 cm from the tumor edge. The TCR originated in a man aged 55 to 70 with small cell lung cancer. The sequenced material came from distant non-tumor lung tissue. J is TRBJ1-2 and V is TRBV20-1; 7 nucleotides match TRBD1. CDR3: CSADFPGTAYGYTF. DNA for the CDR3: TGCAGTGCTGACTTCCCCGGGACAGCTTATGGCTACACCTTC.